Presented here are 26 T cell receptor beta chains from one specimen sequenced in a study of somatic mutations in cytotoxic T cells in rheumatoid arthritis. Clones were read by immunoSEQ multiplex PCR, and TCRdb kept only the in-frame ones, dropping some. This table has 20,000 to 25,000 clones, roughly 74% appearing once. The sequencing sample was made of CD8+ T cells sorted from blood. Source of these receptors: an adult with rheumatoid arthritis.

The chain couples TRBV6-6 to TRBJ2-3, with D uncertain. The CDR3 extends over 14 amino acids. The V end lost 2 bases, the J end lost 2 bases, and 8 bases lay between the germline ends. Germline lookup yields CDR1 MNHNY and CDR2 SVGAGI (reference sequence). The CDR3 DNA is TGTGCCAGCAGTTACGGACGTACCACAGATACGCAGTATTTT. Protein: CASSYGRTTDTQYF.

CDR3 protein: CASSPGFPGELFF. CDR3 in DNA: TGTGCCAGTAGCCCGGGGTTCCCCGGGGAGCTGTTTTTT. The rearrangement uses TRBV19 and TRBJ2-2; D might be TRBD2 (5 bases). The CDR3 is 13 residues long. Germline lookup yields CDR1 LNHDA and CDR2 SQIVND (reference sequence). V was clipped by 6 bases and J by 6 bases, with 11 bases between them.

This chain links TRBV5-4 with TRBJ1-1; no clear D. This CDR3 region has 15 residues. Trimming left V 7 bases short and J 3 bases short, with 19 bases between. Germline values: CDR1 SGHNT, CDR2 YYREEE (reference sequence). The DNA for the CDR3 is TGTGCCAGCGTACCCGATATCACGTGGGACACTGAAGCTTTCTTT. Translating gives CASVPDITWDTEAFF.

This clone was detected only a few times. The chain links TRBV6-4 to TRBJ1-1; D not resolved. The CDR3 sequence is 13 residues long. Germline loops: CDR1 MRHNA, CDR2 SNTAGT. Trimming pared 6 bases from V and 3 bases from J, leaving 11 bases between. The CDR3 nucleotides are TGTGCCAGCAGCCTACACGGGGACACTGAAGCTTTCTTT. Translation: CASSLHGDTEAFF.

V gene TRBV4-1 combines with J gene TRBJ2-7; no clear D. The germline V gene encodes CDR1 MGHRA and CDR2 YSYEKL. V lost 4 bases and J 4 bases, leaving 17 bases between the germline ends. The CDR3 length is 15 residues. CDR3 protein: CASSPYKGTVYEQYF. The DNA for the CDR3 is TGCGCCAGCAGCCCATACAAGGGTACAGTATACGAGCAGTACTTC.

This sequence joins TRBV4-1 and TRBJ1-5; D call uncertain. Looked up from germline, CDR1 is MGHRA and CDR2 is YSYEKL. The CDR3 has 16 residues. The ends were cut back, 4 bases at V and 0 bases at J, with 13 bases in the middle. The CDR3 nucleotides are TGCGCCAGCAGCCTTACCGGACGGATTAGCAATCAGCCCCAGCATTTT. Amino acids: CASSLTGRISNQPQHF.

The DNA for the CDR3 is TGTGCCAGTAGCCCCTCGTGGCAGTCCGGCCATGAAAAACTGTTTTTT. Protein sequence: CASSPSWQSGHEKLFF. The chain combines TRBV19 with TRBJ1-4; no definite D call. CDR3 length: 16 residues. Trimming removed 6 bases from V and 6 bases from J, with 20 bases in between. Germline CDR1 LNHDA, CDR2 SQIVND (reference sequence).

CDR3 bases: TGTGCCAGCAGCTTGGGCGGCACTTCCACAGATACGCAGTATTTT. Encoded protein: CASSLGGTSTDTQYF. V gene TRBV5-6 combines with J gene TRBJ2-3; D not resolved. The CDR3 consists of 15 residues. The germline V gene has CDR1 SGHDT and CDR2 YYEEEE. Trimming stripped 0 bases from V and 2 bases from J, with 10 bases between.

The chain couples TRBV7-9 to TRBJ2-3; no definite D call. The CDR3 extends over 13 amino acids. Germline CDR1 reads SEHNR; CDR2 reads FQNEAQ (reference sequence). The ends were cut back, 4 bases at V and 2 bases at J, with 7 bases in the middle. CDR3 amino acids: CASSSRYTDTQYF. The CDR3 DNA reads as TGTGCCAGCAGCTCACGGTACACAGATACGCAGTATTTT.

In this sample, this clone turned up a few times. The gene calls are TRBV5-4 and TRBJ2-1; D unresolved. Germline values: CDR1 SGHNT, CDR2 YYREEE (reference sequence). The CDR3 contains 15 residues. Trimming left V 4 bases short and J 8 bases short, with 19 bases between. The CDR3 protein is CASSPEIAESDEQFF. Here the CDR3 DNA reads TGTGCCAGCAGCCCCGAGATAGCCGAGTCGGATGAGCAGTTCTTC. Full variable domain (missing parts from reference TRBV5-4 and TRBJ2-1): ETGVTQSPTHLIKTRGQQVTLRCSSQSGHNTVSWYQQALGQGPQFIFQYYREEENGRGNFPPRFSGLQFPNYSSELNVNALELDDSALYLCASSPEIAESDEQFFGPGTRLTVL.

The V and J genes are TRBV7-2 and TRBJ2-1, with a weak D call TRBD1 (5 bases). The CDR3 is 16 residues long. Germline CDR1 reads SGHTA; CDR2 reads FQGNSA. V lost 3 bases and J 4 bases, leaving 16 bases between the germline ends. CDR3 in amino acids: CASSLGFRQSYNEQFF. For the CDR3, the DNA is TGTGCCAGCAGCTTGGGATTTCGACAGTCTTACAATGAGCAGTTCTTC.

V gene TRBV10-2 combines with J gene TRBJ2-1, with TRBD2 matching over 14 bases. Germline CDR1 and CDR2: WSHSY and SAAADI. V gave up 10 bases and J gave up 2 bases; unmatched junction bases: 10. CDR3 length: 17 residues. DNA of the CDR3: TGCGCCACCATACGGACTAGCGGGAGGTTAACCTACAATGAGCAGTTCTTC. Its translation: CATIRTSGRLTYNEQFF.

This chain uses TRBV19 with TRBJ2-7, with 9 positions matching TRBD1. CDR3 size: 12 residues. Germline V CDR1 and CDR2: LNHDA, SQIVND (reference sequence). The CDR3 loop is CEDRGPSYEQYF. In nucleotides, the CDR3 is TGTGAGGACAGGGGACCCTCCTACGAGCAGTACTTC.

J is TRBJ2-5 and V is TRBV12-5, with D perhaps matching TRBD1 or TRBD2 (5 bases each). Trimming pared 6 bases from V and 4 bases from J, leaving 15 bases between. CDR1 LGHNT and CDR2 FRNRAP come from the germline V gene. This CDR3 comprises 14 residues. CDR3 DNA: TGTGCTAGTGGGAAACAGGAGGACGGAGAGACCCAGTACTTC. Residues: CASGKQEDGETQYF.

This clone was seen more than once but under ten times. The chain combines TRBV7-9 with TRBJ2-6, with D perhaps matching TRBD2 (6 bases). V dropped 5 bases and J dropped 2 bases, with 10 bases sitting between them. This CDR3 is built from 15 residues. CDR1 is SEHNR and CDR2 is FQNEAQ in the germline V gene (reference sequence). The CDR3 loop is CASSPPGAGANVLTF. The CDR3 DNA reads as TGTGCCAGCAGCCCGCCGGGGGCTGGGGCCAACGTCCTGACTTTC.

The rearrangement joins TRBV29-1 to TRBJ1-5; 7 nucleotides align to TRBD1. CDR3 size: 13 residues. The germline V gene encodes CDR1 SQVTM and CDR2 ANQGSEA. Trimming at V came to 6 bases and at J to 3 bases, leaving 5 bases not matched to a gene. The CDR3 here is CSVLQGDNQPQHF. The CDR3 nucleotides read TGCAGCGTGCTTCAGGGGGACAATCAGCCCCAGCATTTT.

V is TRBV27 and J is TRBJ1-1; no reliable D call. Trimming left V 2 bases short and J 2 bases short, with 6 bases between. From germline, CDR1 is MNHEY and CDR2 SMNVEV (reference sequence). The CDR3 loop spans 13 amino acids. Written as DNA, the CDR3 is TGTGCCAGCAGTTTAACTGACAACACTGAAGCTTTCTTT. The encoded protein is CASSLTDNTEAFF.

This rearrangement joins TRBV9 to TRBJ2-3, with unresolved D. This CDR3 comprises 13 residues. Germline values: CDR1 SGDLS, CDR2 YYNGEE. The V gene lost 0 bases and the J gene lost 5 bases, with 7 bases spanning the gap. In nucleotides, the CDR3 is TGTGCCAGCAGCGTAGTCCCAGGAGATACGCAGTATTTT. Its translation is CASSVVPGDTQYF.

The rearrangement links TRBV2 to TRBJ2-6, with D perhaps given as TRBD1 or TRBD2 (5 bases each). Germline V CDR1 and CDR2: SNHLY, FYNNEI. The CDR3 runs 16 residues. The ends were cut back, 6 bases at V and 0 bases at J, with 12 bases in the middle. This CDR3 is CASRGWGYSGANVLTF. CDR3 sequence (DNA): TGTGCCAGCAGAGGATGGGGGTACTCTGGGGCCAACGTCCTGACTTTC.

The chain couples TRBV10-2 to TRBJ2-1, with D unresolved. The CDR3 has 13 amino acids. CDR1 is WSHSY and CDR2 is SAAADI in the germline V gene. Between the trimmed V and J ends, which lost 3 bases and 6 bases, there was a span of 9 bases. CDR3 sequence (DNA): TGCGCCAGCAGTGACCAACACGGCAATGAGCAGTTCTTC. It encodes CASSDQHGNEQFF.

CDR3: CASSQENSYNSPLHF. DNA of the CDR3: TGTGCCAGCAGCCAAGAAAACTCCTATAATTCACCCCTCCACTTT. The chain uses TRBV4-2 and TRBJ1-6; no clear D gene. Germline CDR1 and CDR2: LGHNA and YNFKEQ. The CDR3 contains 15 residues. V was shortened by 0 bases and J by 0 bases, with 3 bases between the two germline ends.

The CDR3 spells CASSWTGGIGNEQFF. The DNA of the CDR3 is TGTGCCAGCAGCTGGACAGGGGGAATTGGGAATGAGCAGTTCTTC. V is TRBV6-5 and J is TRBJ2-1; 10 nucleotides match TRBD1. The CDR3 extends over 15 amino acids. The germline V gene encodes CDR1 MNHEY and CDR2 SVGAGI. Trimming cost V 6 bases and J 7 bases; bases outside gene matches: 9.

As for this clone: A junction end diverges from the germline sequence, so it may reflect a read error. J is TRBJ1-2 and V is TRBV6-5; D might be TRBD1 (5 bases). This CDR3 region has 16 residues. CDR1 and CDR2 (germline): MNHEY, SVGAGI. CDR3 sequence reads: CASSYFHSGTRVGYTF. CDR3 in DNA: TGTGCCAGCAGCTACTTCCATTCCGGGACCCGCGTTGGCTACACCTTC.

This chain links TRBV2 with TRBJ2-5, with 7 bases aligning to TRBD1. The tail of the sequence fits TRBJ2-7 better, so the J call may be wrong. From germline, CDR1 is SNHLY and CDR2 FYNNEI. The CDR3 length is 15 residues. CDR3 sequence (DNA): TGTGCCAGCACCCGGACAGGTACCTATTCCTACGAGCAGTACTTC. This sequence encodes CASTRTGTYSYEQYF.

The gene calls are TRBV7-9 and TRBJ1-2, with TRBD1 matching 12 bases. CDR1 SEHNR and CDR2 FQNEAQ come from the germline V gene (reference sequence). Trimming at V came to 0 bases and at J to 8 bases, leaving 7 bases not matched to a gene. CDR3 length: 16 amino acids. CDR3 region: CASSLAQGQGALGYTF. DNA for the CDR3: TGTGCCAGCAGCTTAGCACAGGGACAGGGGGCCCTCGGCTACACCTTC.

This chain uses TRBV7-9 with TRBJ1-5; TRBD1 matches at 7 bases. Trimming cost V 5 bases and J 2 bases; bases outside gene matches: 9. This CDR3 comprises 16 residues. The germline V gene has CDR1 SEHNR and CDR2 FQNEAQ (reference sequence). The CDR3 spells CASSASTGSGNQPQHF. CDR3 nucleotide sequence: TGTGCCAGCAGCGCATCGACAGGGTCCGGCAATCAGCCCCAGCATTTT.